The 14 T cell receptor beta chains below all came from one sample that was sequenced in a study of shared clonotypes between healthy human individuals. Repertoires were generated with immunoSEQ multiplex PCR, while TCRdb's copy carries only in-frame clones and drops some. The data hold 2 million to 3 million clones, with over 85% observed a single time. The sequenced material came from naive CD4+ T cells sorted from blood. The subset here: CD45RA+ positively selected. The receptor set was obtained from a man between 18 and 29 years old in good health.

V usage is TRBV27 and J usage is TRBJ1-4, with TRBD1 matching over 7 bases. J gave up 6 bases and V 6 bases, and 10 bases lay outside the gene matches. Per the germline V gene, CDR1 is MNHEY and CDR2 is SMNVEV (reference sequence). The CDR3 has 15 amino acids. CDR3 protein: CASSATWDSYEKLFF. CDR3 in DNA: TGTGCCAGCAGCGCTACCTGGGACAGTTATGAAAAACTGTTTTTT.

This clone is a singleton in its sample. This chain connects TRBV5-1 to TRBJ2-2, with D maybe TRBD1 (5 bases). The V and J ends lost 3 bases and 1 base respectively, with 13 bases between them. The CDR3 runs 16 residues. Germline CDR1 reads SGHRS; CDR2 reads YFSETQ. The DNA of the CDR3 is TGCGCCAGCAGCTCCACAGGAGCCCTGAACACCGGGGAGCTGTTTTTT. It translates to CASSSTGALNTGELFF.

The chain uses TRBV6-5 and TRBJ2-2, with D tentatively TRBD2 (6 bases). Per germline, CDR1 MNHEY and CDR2 SVGAGI. The CDR3 extends over 15 amino acids. V was shortened by 1 base and J by 1 base, with 7 bases between the two germline ends. In nucleotides, the CDR3 is TGTGCCAGCAGTTACTGGGACTTGAACACCGGGGAGCTGTTTTTT. It yields the protein CASSYWDLNTGELFF.

The V gene is TRBV5-1, the J gene TRBJ1-1, with TRBD1 matching 8 bases. The CDR3 runs to 15 residues. Trimming cost V 4 bases and J 1 base; bases outside gene matches: 6. The germline V gene encodes CDR1 SGHRS and CDR2 YFSETQ. In nucleotides, the CDR3 is TGCGCCAGCAGCATCGCCGGGACAGGGAACACTGAAGCTTTCTTT. Its protein product is CASSIAGTGNTEAFF.

This chain links TRBV10-1 with TRBJ2-5, with 9 bases matching TRBD1. CDR3 length equals 15 residues. V was clipped by 7 bases and J by 6 bases; unmatched bases: 12. Germline V lookup: CDR1 WNHNN, CDR2 SYGVQD (reference sequence). The CDR3 coding sequence is TGCGCCAGCATTGATGGGACAGGGAGCGGCCAGACCCAGTACTTC. Translation gives CASIDGTGSGQTQYF.

The chain combines TRBV10-1 with TRBJ2-5; D is undetermined. The end of the DNA fits TRBJ2-7 better, so the J call may be wrong. Germline V lookup: CDR1 WNHNN, CDR2 SYGVQD (reference sequence). This CDR3 contains 13 residues. CDR3 residues: CASSESTRYEQYF. In nucleotides, the CDR3 is TGCGCCAGCAGTGAGTCGACCCGATACGAGCAGTACTTC.

The chain links TRBV25-1 to TRBJ1-6; perhaps TRBD1 as D (5 bases). Germline CDR1 and CDR2: MGHDK and SYGVNS. The CDR3 runs 14 residues. Between the trimmed V and J ends, which lost 3 bases and 6 bases, there was a span of 9 bases. The CDR3 is CASSDDRVNSPLHF. The CDR3 DNA reads TGTGCCAGCAGTGATGACAGAGTTAATTCACCCCTCCACTTT.

This clone was detected only once. The chain recombines TRBV28 with TRBJ1-5, with 7 positions matching TRBD1. CDR3 length: 15 amino acids. Germline V gene lookup returns CDR1 MDHEN and CDR2 SYDVKM. The V segment lost 3 bases and the J segment 9 bases; nucleotides outside the gene matches: 11. The CDR3 region has the DNA TGTGCCAGCAGTTTGAGTCAGGGGGGGGTTCGGCCCCAGCATTTT. It codes for CASSLSQGGVRPQHF.

As regards this clone: Different DNA sequences within this sample yield the same CDR3. V and J are TRBV28 and TRBJ2-7; 11 positions agree with TRBD1. This CDR3 region has 15 residues. V was clipped by 6 bases and J by 2 bases; unmatched bases: 6. The germline gives CDR1 MDHEN, CDR2 SYDVKM. Here the CDR3 reads CASSPPGQGAYEQYF. CDR3 in DNA: TGTGCCAGCAGCCCCCCGGGACAGGGGGCCTACGAGCAGTACTTC.

The chain joins TRBV21-1 to TRBJ1-2; the DNA was not used to check the table's D call, TRBD1. TRBV21-1 is a pseudogene segment. The length of the CDR3 is 15 residues. CDR3 residues: CASRVSQVALYGYTF. CDR3 sequence (DNA): TGTGCCAGCAGGGTATCACAGGTGGCCCTCTATGGCTACACCTTC.

This rearrangement joins TRBV6-6 to TRBJ1-2; a weak D match, TRBD1 (5 bases). The CDR3 is 13 residues long. Germline lookup yields CDR1 MNHNY and CDR2 SVGAGI (reference sequence). V shed 5 bases and J shed 3 bases, with 10 bases lying between them. The CDR3 sequence: CASSIGADYGYTF. The CDR3 nucleotides read TGTGCCAGCAGTATTGGGGCGGACTATGGCTACACCTTC.

This chain links TRBV6-1 with TRBJ1-1, with a weak D call TRBD1 (6 bases). With 4 bases removed from V and 6 bases from J, the gap between germline ends came to 15 bases. This CDR3 region has 14 residues. CDR1 is MNHNS, CDR2 SASEGT, per germline. CDR3 bases: TGTGCCAGCAGTGCCTTGGGCAGGGGCCCTGAAGCTTTCTTT. This translates into CASSALGRGPEAFF.

This chain links TRBV28 with TRBJ1-4, with D perhaps TRBD1 (6 bases). The CDR3 spans 13 residues. V lost 6 bases and J 10 bases, leaving 15 bases between the germline ends. In germline, CDR1 is MDHEN, CDR2 SYDVKM. The CDR3 spells CASSPRGGGKLFF. CDR3 DNA sequence: TGTGCCAGCAGCCCCAGGGGAGGCGGAAAACTGTTTTTT.

This rearrangement joins TRBV9 to TRBJ1-3; 8 bases are a match to TRBD1. The V segment lost 0 bases and the J segment 4 bases; nucleotides outside the gene matches: 6. Germline CDR1 reads SGDLS; CDR2 reads YYNGEE. The length of the CDR3 is 16 residues. CDR3 sequence: CASSVGGTGKGNTIYF. CDR3 nucleotide sequence: TGTGCCAGCAGCGTAGGGGGGACAGGAAAGGGAAACACCATATATTTT.